Listed below are T cell receptor beta chains from one sample, sequenced in a study of shared clonotypes between healthy human individuals. The protocol was immunoSEQ multiplex PCR, while the TCRdb copy is restricted to in-frame clones and leaves out a portion. The data contain about 700,000 clones, 90% to 95% of them seen just once; the ten biggest clones take up approximately 22%. Input material: naive CD8+ T cells sorted from blood. All receptors come from a man younger than 45 in good health. CDR3s include the opening cysteine and the closing phenylalanine or tryptophan. The D gene is left open where the match is weak. The size field is filled for only some rows; it gives once, few, many or a size class.

D: TRBD1
V: TRBV7-9
size: .
J: TRBJ1-5
CDR3: CASSLETGLGQPQHF
DNA: TGTGCCAGCAGCTTGGAGACAGGGTTGGGTCAGCCCCAGCATTTT

D: TRBD2
V: TRBV27
size: .
J: TRBJ2-1
CDR3: CASSLRGRGSNEQFF
DNA: TGTGCCAGCAGTTTACGCGGGAGGGGGTCCAATGAGCAGTTCTTC

D: .
V: TRBV15
size: .
J: TRBJ2-2
CDR3: CAFDPLGGPHPTGELFF
DNA: TGTGCCTTCGACCCCTTAGGGGGGCCCCACCCCACCGGGGAGCTGTTTTTT

D: TRBD1
V: TRBV5-5
size: .
J: TRBJ2-7
CDR3: CASSLSQGASEQYF
DNA: TGTGCCAGCAGCTTGTCACAGGGGGCGTCCGAGCAGTACTTC

D: TRBD1
V: TRBV10-3
size: .
J: TRBJ2-7
CDR3: CAINSPGQGSGEQYF
DNA: TGTGCCATCAACAGTCCGGGACAGGGCTCGGGCGAGCAGTACTTC

D: TRBD1
V: TRBV19
size: .
J: TRBJ1-2
CDR3: CASSVGQLYGYTF
DNA: TGTGCCAGTAGTGTGGGACAGCTCTATGGCTACACCTTC

D: .
V: TRBV7-9
size: .
J: TRBJ2-4
CDR3: CASFPQGEVAKNIQYF
DNA: TGTGCCAGCTTCCCCCAGGGGGAGGTTGCCAAAAACATTCAGTACTTC

D: TRBD1
V: TRBV27
size: once
J: TRBJ2-7
CDR3: CASSPGGYYEQYF
DNA: TGTGCCAGCAGCCCAGGGGGCTACTACGAGCAGTACTTC

D: TRBD2
V: TRBV27
size: .
J: TRBJ2-3
CDR3: CASSSQGLAGARSTDTQYF
DNA: TGTGCCAGCAGTTCCCAAGGACTAGCGGGAGCGAGAAGCACAGATACGCAGTATTTT

D: TRBD1
V: TRBV19
size: .
J: TRBJ2-7
CDR3: CASSIGTGGYEQYF
DNA: TGTGCCAGTAGTATAGGGACAGGGGGCTACGAGCAGTACTTC

D: TRBD2
V: TRBV11-3
size: once
J: TRBJ2-7
CDR3: CASSPESSLAGGSYEQYF
DNA: TGTGCCAGCAGCCCCGAATCATCCCTAGCGGGAGGGTCCTACGAGCAGTACTTC

D: .
V: TRBV5-5
size: .
J: TRBJ2-2
CDR3: CASSLDIFAGELFF
DNA: TGTGCCAGCAGCTTGGATATTTTCGCCGGGGAGCTGTTTTTT

D: TRBD2
V: TRBV7-9
size: .
J: TRBJ2-5
CDR3: CASSPRLAGGPKTQYF
DNA: TGTGCCAGCAGCCCTCGACTAGCGGGAGGTCCTAAGACCCAGTACTTC

D: TRBD1
V: TRBV6-5
size: .
J: TRBJ1-3
CDR3: CASSPGTGTGNTIYF
DNA: TGTGCCAGCAGTCCCGGGACAGGGACCGGAAACACCATATATTTT

D: TRBD2
V: TRBV6-5
size: .
J: TRBJ2-7
CDR3: CASTPRREVNEQYF
DNA: TGTGCCAGCACCCCGCGGCGGGAGGTTAACGAGCAGTACTTC

D: TRBD1
V: TRBV7-9
size: .
J: TRBJ2-7
CDR3: CASSFPGQGVDEQYF
DNA: TGTGCCAGCAGCTTTCCGGGACAGGGTGTAGACGAGCAGTACTTC

D: .
V: TRBV4-3
size: .
J: TRBJ2-7
CDR3: CASSEELQSSYEQYF
DNA: TGCGCCAGCAGCGAGGAGCTCCAGAGCTCCTACGAGCAGTACTTC

D: .
V: TRBV2
size: .
J: TRBJ2-3
CDR3: CASSELGISADTQYF
DNA: TGTGCCAGCAGTGAATTAGGGATTTCTGCGGATACGCAGTATTTT

D: .
V: TRBV30
size: .
J: TRBJ2-7
CDR3: CAWTEGYEQYF
DNA: TGTGCCTGGACCGAGGGGTACGAGCAGTACTTC

D: .
V: TRBV10-3
size: .
J: TRBJ2-7
CDR3: CAISERSDYEQYF
DNA: TGTGCCATCAGTGAGCGGTCCGACTACGAGCAGTACTTC

D: .
V: TRBV6-5
size: .
J: TRBJ2-1
CDR3: CASSPERNEQFF
DNA: TGTGCCAGCAGCCCTGAGCGTAATGAGCAGTTCTTC

D: .
V: TRBV28
size: .
J: TRBJ2-2
CDR3: CASRWAAYTGELFF
DNA: TGTGCCAGCCGATGGGCGGCCTACACCGGGGAGCTGTTTTTT

D: .
V: TRBV25-1
size: .
J: TRBJ2-3
CDR3: CASSESGFFNTQYF
DNA: TGTGCCAGCAGTGAATCTGGATTTTTCAACACGCAGTATTTT

D: TRBD1
V: TRBV27
size: .
J: TRBJ1-1
CDR3: CASSRQGGEAFF
DNA: TGTGCCAGCTCCAGACAGGGGGGCGAAGCTTTCTTT

D: TRBD1
V: TRBV7-9
size: .
J: TRBJ2-5
CDR3: CASSPSPGQIETQYF
DNA: TGTGCCAGCAGCCCCAGCCCGGGACAGATAGAGACCCAGTACTTC

D: .
V: TRBV7-9
size: .
J: TRBJ1-2
CDR3: CASSDGGRILGYTF
DNA: TGTGCCAGCAGCGACGGCGGACGGATCCTGGGCTACACCTTC